This T cell receptor beta chain was retrieved from a study of T cell clones after liver transplantation. Study-level background: Immunosuppression withdrawal was tried within 2 years after liver transplantation in this trial.

The CDR3 spans 14 residues. Trimming removed 0 bases from V and 8 bases from J, with 16 bases in between. Germline CDR1 and CDR2: SQVTM and ANQGSEA. Profiling relied on immunoSEQ multiplex PCR, and the TCRdb table lists in-frame clones only, not all of them. This sample has about 74,000 clones, with 80% found just once. This chain links TRBV29-1 with TRBJ1-1; D is unclear. The sample in question was CD4+ T cells from blood, obtained before liver transplant. The source of this sequence is a human donor who received a liver transplant. The DNA of the CDR3 is TGCAGCGTTGAAGATCTGGGAAGAGCGAAAGAAGCTTTCTTT. This encodes CSVEDLGRAKEAFF.